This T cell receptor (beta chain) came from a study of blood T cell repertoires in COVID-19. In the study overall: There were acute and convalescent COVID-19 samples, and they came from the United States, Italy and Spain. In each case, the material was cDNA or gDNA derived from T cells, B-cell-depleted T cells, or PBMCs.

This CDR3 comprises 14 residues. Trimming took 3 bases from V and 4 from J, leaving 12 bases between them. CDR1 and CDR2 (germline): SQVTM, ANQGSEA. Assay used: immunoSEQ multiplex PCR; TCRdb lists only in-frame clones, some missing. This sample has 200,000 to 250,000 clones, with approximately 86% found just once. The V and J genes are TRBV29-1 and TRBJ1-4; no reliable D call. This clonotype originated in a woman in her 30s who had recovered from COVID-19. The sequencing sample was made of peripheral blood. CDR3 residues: CSVEGDGDNEKLFF. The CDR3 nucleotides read TGCAGCGTTGAGGGCGATGGTGATAATGAAAAACTGTTTTTT. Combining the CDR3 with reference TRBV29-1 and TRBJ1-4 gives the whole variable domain SAVISQKPSRDICQRGTSLTIQCQVDSQVTMMFWYRQQPGQSLTLIATANQGSEATYESGFVIDKFPISRPNLTFSTLTVSNMSPEDSSIYLCSVEGDGDNEKLFFGSGTQLSVL.